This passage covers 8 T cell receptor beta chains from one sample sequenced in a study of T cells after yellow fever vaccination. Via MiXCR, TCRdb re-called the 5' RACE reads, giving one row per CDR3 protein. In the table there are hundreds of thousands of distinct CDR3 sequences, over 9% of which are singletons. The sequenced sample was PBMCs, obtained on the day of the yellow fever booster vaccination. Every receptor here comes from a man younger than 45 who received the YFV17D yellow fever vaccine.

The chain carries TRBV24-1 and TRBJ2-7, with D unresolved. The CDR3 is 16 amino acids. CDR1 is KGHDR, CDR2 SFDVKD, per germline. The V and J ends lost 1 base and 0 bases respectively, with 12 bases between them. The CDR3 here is CATSDFGRAGSYEQYF. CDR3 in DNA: TGTGCCACCAGTGATTTCGGCAGAGCTGGCTCCTACGAGCAGTACTTC.

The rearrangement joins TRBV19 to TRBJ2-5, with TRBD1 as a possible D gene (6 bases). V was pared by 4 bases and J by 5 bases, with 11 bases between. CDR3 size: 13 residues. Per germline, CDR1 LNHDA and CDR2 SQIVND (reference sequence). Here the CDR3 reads CASSTTGWETQYF. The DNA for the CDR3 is TGTGCCAGTAGTACGACAGGCTGGGAGACCCAGTACTTC.

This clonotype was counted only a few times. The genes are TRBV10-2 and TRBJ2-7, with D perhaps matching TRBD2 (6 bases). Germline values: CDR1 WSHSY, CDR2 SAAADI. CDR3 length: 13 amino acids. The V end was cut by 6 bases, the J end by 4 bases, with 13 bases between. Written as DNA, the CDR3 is TGCGCCAGCAGCGGGAGTTTACCGTACGAGCAGTACTTC. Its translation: CASSGSLPYEQYF.

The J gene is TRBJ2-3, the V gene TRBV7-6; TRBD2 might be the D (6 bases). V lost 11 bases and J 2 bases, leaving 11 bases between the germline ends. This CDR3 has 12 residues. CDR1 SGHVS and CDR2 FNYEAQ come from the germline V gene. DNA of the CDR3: TGTGCCGGCCGGGGGATCACAGATACGCAGTATTTT. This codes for CAGRGITDTQYF. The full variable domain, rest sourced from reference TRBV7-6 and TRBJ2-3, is GAGVSQSPRYKVTKRGQDVALRCDPISGHVSLYWYRQALGQGPEFLTYFNYEAQQDKSGLPNDRFSAERPEGSISTLTIQRTEQRDSAMYRCAGRGITDTQYFGPGTRLTVL.

CDR3 sequence: CACGQEGEQFF. The CDR3 nucleotides read TGTGCCTGCGGACAGGAGGGTGAGCAGTTCTTC. The gene calls are TRBV5-4 and TRBJ2-1, with a tentative D call TRBD1 (7 bases). Germline V CDR1 and CDR2: SGHNT, YYREEE (reference sequence). The V and J ends lost 10 bases and 9 bases respectively, with 14 bases between them. This CDR3 is built from 11 residues.

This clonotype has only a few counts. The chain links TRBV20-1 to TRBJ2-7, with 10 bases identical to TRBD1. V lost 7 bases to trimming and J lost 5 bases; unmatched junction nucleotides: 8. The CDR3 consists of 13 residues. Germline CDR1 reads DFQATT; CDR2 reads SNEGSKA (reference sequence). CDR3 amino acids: CSVPDRGLDEQYF. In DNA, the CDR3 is TGCAGTGTTCCAGACAGGGGGCTCGACGAGCAGTACTTC.

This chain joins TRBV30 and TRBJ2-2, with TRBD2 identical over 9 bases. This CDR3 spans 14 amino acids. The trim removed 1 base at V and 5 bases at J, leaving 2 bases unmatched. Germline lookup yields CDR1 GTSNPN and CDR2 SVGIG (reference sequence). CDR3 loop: CAWSGLAETGELFF. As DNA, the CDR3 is TGTGCCTGGAGTGGACTAGCGGAAACCGGGGAGCTGTTTTTT.

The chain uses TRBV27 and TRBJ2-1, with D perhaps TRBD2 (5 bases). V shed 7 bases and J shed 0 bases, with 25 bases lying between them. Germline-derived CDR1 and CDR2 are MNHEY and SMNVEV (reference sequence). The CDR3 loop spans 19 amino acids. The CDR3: CASIPGKTSGAHSYNEQFF. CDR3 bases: TGTGCCAGCATCCCTGGAAAGACCAGCGGAGCCCACTCCTACAATGAGCAGTTCTTC.